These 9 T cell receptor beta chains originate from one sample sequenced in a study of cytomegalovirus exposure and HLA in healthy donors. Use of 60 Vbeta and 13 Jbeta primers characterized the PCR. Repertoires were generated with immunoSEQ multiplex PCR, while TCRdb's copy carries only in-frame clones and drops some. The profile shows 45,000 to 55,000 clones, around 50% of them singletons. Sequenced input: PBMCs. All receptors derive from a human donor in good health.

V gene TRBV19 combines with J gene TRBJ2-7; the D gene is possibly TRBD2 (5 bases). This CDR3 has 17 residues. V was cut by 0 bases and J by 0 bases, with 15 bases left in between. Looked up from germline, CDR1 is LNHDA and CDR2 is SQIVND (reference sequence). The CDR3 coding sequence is TGTGCCAGTAGTATAGAAAGGTCAAGCGGAACCTCCTACGAGCAGTACTTC. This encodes CASSIERSSGTSYEQYF.

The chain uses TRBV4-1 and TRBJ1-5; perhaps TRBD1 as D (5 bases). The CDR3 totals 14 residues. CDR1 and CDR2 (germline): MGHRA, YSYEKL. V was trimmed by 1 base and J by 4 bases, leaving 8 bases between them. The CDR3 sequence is CASSQGGANQPQHF. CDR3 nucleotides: TGCGCCAGCAGCCAAGGGGGCGCGAATCAGCCCCAGCATTTT.

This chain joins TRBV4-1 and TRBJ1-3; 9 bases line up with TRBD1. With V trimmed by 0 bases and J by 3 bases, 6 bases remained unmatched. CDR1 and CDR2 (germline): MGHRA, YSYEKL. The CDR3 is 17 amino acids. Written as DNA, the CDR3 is TGCGCCAGCAGCCAAGAAGGACAGGGGAAGTTTGGAAACACCATATATTTT. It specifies CASSQEGQGKFGNTIYF.

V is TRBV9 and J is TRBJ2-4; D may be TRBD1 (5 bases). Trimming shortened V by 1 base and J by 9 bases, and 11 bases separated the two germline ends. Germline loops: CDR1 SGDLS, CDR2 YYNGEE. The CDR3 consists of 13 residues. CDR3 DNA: TGTGCCAGCAGCGTATCTCAGGGCTCCATTCAGTACTTC. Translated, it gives CASSVSQGSIQYF.

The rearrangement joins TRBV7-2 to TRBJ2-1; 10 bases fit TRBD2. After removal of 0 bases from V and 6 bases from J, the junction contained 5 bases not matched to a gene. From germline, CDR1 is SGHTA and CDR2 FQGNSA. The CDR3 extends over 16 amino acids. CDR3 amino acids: CASSLASGGAPNEQFF. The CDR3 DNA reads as TGTGCCAGCAGCTTAGCGAGCGGGGGGGCCCCCAATGAGCAGTTCTTC.

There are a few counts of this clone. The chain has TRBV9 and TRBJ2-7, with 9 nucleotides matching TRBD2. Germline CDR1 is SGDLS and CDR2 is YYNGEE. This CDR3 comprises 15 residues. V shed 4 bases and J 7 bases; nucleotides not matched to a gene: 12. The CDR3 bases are TGTGCCAGCAGCCCGAGCGGGGGGCGTCCGCGAGAGCAGTACTTC. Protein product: CASSPSGGRPREQYF. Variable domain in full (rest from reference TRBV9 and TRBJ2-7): DSGVTQTPKHLITATGQRVTLRCSPRSGDLSVYWYQQSLDQGLQFLIQYYNGEERAKGNILERFSAQQFPDLHSELNLSSLELGDSALYFCASSPSGGRPREQYFGPGTRLTVT.

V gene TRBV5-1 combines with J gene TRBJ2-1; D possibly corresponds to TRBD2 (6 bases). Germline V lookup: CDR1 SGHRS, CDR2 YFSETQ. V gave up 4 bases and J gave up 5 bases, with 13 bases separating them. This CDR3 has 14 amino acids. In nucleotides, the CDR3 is TGCGCCAGCAGCAAGGACTACATAGACAATGAGCAGTTCTTC. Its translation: CASSKDYIDNEQFF.

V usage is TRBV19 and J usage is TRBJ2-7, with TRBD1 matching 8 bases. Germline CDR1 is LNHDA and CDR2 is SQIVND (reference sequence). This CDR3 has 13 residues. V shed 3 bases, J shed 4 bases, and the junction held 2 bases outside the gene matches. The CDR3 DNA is TGTGCCAGTAGTATCGGGGACAGGTACGAGCAGTACTTC. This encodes CASSIGDRYEQYF.

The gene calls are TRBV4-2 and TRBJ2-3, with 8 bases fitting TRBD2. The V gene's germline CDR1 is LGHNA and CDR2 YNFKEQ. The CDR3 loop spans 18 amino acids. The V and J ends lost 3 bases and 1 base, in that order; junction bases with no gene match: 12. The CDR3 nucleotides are TGTGCCAGCAGCCAGGATACTAGCGGAGGGTCTGGCACAGATACGCAGTATTTT. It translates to CASSQDTSGGSGTDTQYF.